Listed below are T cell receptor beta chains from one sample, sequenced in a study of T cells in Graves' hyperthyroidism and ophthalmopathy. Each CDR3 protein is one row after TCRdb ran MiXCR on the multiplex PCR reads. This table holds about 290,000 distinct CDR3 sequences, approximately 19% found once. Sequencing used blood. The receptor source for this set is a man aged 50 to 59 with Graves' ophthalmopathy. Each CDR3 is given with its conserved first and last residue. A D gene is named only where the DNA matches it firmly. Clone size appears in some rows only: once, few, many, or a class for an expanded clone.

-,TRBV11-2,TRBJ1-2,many,TGTGCCAGCAGCCAGGACAATGGCTACACCTTC,CASSQDNGYTF
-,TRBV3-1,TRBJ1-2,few,TGTGCCAGCAGCCAACGAGGGGGGGCAAACTATGGCTACACCTTC,CASSQRGGANYGYTF
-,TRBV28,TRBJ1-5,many,TGTGCCAGCAGTCCCTCAGGGAGGGGAGGCAATCAGCCCCAGCATTTT,CASSPSGRGGNQPQHF
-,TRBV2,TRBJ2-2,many,TGTGCCAGCAGACCTCCCCCATGGGGCGGCCCCGGGGAGCTGTTTTTT,CASRPPPWGGPGELFF
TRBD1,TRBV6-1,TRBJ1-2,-,TGTGCCAGCAACTATAGGGACAGGAACTATGGCTACACCTTC,CASNYRDRNYGYTF
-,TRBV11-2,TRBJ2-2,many,TGTGCCAGCAGCCAAGGCCCCCACGGGGAGCTGTTTTTT,CASSQGPHGELFF
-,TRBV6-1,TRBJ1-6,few,TGTGCCAGCAGAGTAGGGGATAATTCACCCCTCCACTTT,CASRVGDNSPLHF
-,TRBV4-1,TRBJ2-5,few,TGCGCCAGCAGCCAAGAGTTGGGTCGTGGGGCAGAGACCCAGTACTTC,CASSQELGRGAETQYF
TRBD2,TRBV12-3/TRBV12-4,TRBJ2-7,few,TGTGCCAGCAGTTTTTCCGGAACTAGCGGACACTACGAGCAGTACTTC,CASSFSGTSGHYEQYF
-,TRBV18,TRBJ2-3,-,TGTGCCAGCTCATCCGTCTTGTCCACAGATACGCAGTATTTT,CASSSVLSTDTQYF
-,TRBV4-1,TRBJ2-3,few,TGCGCCAGCAGCCAAGCTTTCGCTAGCACAGATACGCAGTATTTT,CASSQAFASTDTQYF
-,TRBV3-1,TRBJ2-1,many,TGTGCCAGCAGCCAAGATCTTGGCAGCGGGCGCTCCTACAATGAGCAGTTCTTC,CASSQDLGSGRSYNEQFF
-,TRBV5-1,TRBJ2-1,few,TGCGCCAGCAGCTTGGCCACTAGCCAGAGCGTCGATGAGCAGTTCTTC,CASSLATSQSVDEQFF
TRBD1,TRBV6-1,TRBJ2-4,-,TGTGCCAGCAGTAGCGGACAGGGTAGGAACATTCAGTACTTC,CASSSGQGRNIQYF
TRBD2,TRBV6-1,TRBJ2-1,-,TGTGCCAGCAGATTAATAGCGGGAGGTTGGAATGAGCAGTTCTTC,CASRLIAGGWNEQFF
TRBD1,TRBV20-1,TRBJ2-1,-,TGCAGTGCTTCTAAATGGGACAGCCGCAATGAGCAGTTCTTC,CSASKWDSRNEQFF
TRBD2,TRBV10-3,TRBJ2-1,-,TGTGCCATCTCGGGGGGACTAGCGGGTTCGTATGAGCAGTTCTTC,CAISGGLAGSYEQFF
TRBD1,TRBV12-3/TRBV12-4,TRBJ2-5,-,TGTGCCAGCAGGGGGACAGCTAAAGAGACCCAGTACTTC,CASRGTAKETQYF
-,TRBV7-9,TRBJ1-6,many,TGTGCCAGCAGCAAAATGACAGGACCGGAATCACCCCTCCACTTT,CASSKMTGPESPLHF
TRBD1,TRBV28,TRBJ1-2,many,TGTGCCAGCAGTTTATGGGGGACAGGAGAATATGGCTACACCTTC,CASSLWGTGEYGYTF
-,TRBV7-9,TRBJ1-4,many,TGTGCCAGCAGCCCTGAGGCTTCCAATGAAAAACTGTTTTTT,CASSPEASNEKLFF
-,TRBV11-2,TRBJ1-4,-,TGTGCCAGCAGCTCTTTTGACCCGGGGAGAAAACTGTTTTTT,CASSSFDPGRKLFF
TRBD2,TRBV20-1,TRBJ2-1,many,TGCAGTGCTAGAGATCCCCCTAGCGGGAGTGGTAATGAGCAGTTCTTC,CSARDPPSGSGNEQFF
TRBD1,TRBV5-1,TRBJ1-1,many,TGCGCCACCCGGACAGGGGCTAACACTGAAGCTTTCTTT,CATRTGANTEAFF
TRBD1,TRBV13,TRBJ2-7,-,TGTGCCAGCAGCTTCCCTAGGTGGGGGACAGGACCCTACGAGCAGTACTTC,CASSFPRWGTGPYEQYF
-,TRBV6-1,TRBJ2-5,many,TGTGCCAGCAGTGAAGGTCCAAGAAGGTCAGAGACCCAGTACTTC,CASSEGPRRSETQYF
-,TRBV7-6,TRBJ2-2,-,TGTGCCAGCAGCTTAGACGCGGCGGGGGCGGTCGGGGAGCTGTTTTTT,CASSLDAAGAVGELFF
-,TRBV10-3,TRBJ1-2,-,TGTGCCATCAGTGGGGGGGACCGGCGAGACTATGGCCACACCTTC,CAISGGDRRDYGHTF
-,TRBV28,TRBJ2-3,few,TGTGCCAGCAGTTTTTGGGGGAGCCGTAGCACAGATACGCAGTATTTT,CASSFWGSRSTDTQYF
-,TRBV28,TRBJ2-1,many,TGTGCCAGCAGTTTAGGGGCCCCCTTCGGCGAGCAGTTCTTC,CASSLGAPFGEQFF
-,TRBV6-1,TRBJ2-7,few,TGTGCCAGCAGGAACTTGGGGTTTAGGTACGAGCAGTACTTC,CASRNLGFRYEQYF
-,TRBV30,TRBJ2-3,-,TGTGCCTGGAGTGTACGATCGGGAGGCACAGATACGCAGTATTTT,CAWSVRSGGTDTQYF
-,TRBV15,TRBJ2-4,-,TGTGCCACCAGCAAAAGGGGGAACATTCAGTACTTC,CATSKRGNIQYF
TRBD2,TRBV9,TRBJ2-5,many,TGTGCCAGCAGCGCCCCGGGGAGGGGAGAGACCCAGTACTTC,CASSAPGRGETQYF
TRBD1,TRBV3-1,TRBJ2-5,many,TGTGCCAGCAGTCCGCGTGATCGGACAGGGGAAGAGACCCAGTACTTC,CASSPRDRTGEETQYF
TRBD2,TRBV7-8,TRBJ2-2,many,TGTGCCAGCAGCCTTACCGGACTAGGTCCCACCGGGGAGCTGTTTTTT,CASSLTGLGPTGELFF
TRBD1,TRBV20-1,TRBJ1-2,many,TGCAGTGCTAGGTTAGACAGGGAAAAAGGCTACACCTTC,CSARLDREKGYTF
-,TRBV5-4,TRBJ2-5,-,TGTGCCAGCAGCTTGAAGGGGGAAGAGACCCAGTACTTC,CASSLKGEETQYF
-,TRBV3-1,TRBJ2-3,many,TGTGCCAGCAGCCCCCTAGGGAGGAACACAGATACGCAGTATTTT,CASSPLGRNTDTQYF
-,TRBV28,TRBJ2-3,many,TGTGCCAGCAGTACCCCGCAGCTGAGCACAGATACGCAGTATTTT,CASSTPQLSTDTQYF